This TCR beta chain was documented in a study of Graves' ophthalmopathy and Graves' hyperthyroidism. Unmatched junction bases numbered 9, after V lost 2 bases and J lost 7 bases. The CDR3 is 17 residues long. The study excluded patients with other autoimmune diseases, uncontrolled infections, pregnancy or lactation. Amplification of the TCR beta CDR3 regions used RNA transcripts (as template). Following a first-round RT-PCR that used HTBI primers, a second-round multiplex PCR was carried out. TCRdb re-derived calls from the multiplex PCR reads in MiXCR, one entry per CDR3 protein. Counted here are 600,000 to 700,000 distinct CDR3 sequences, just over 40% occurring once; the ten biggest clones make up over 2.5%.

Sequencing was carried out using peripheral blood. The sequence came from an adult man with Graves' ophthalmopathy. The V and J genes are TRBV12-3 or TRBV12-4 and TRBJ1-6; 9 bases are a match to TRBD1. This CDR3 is CASSLWTGVASNSPLHF. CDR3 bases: TGTGCCAGCAGTTTATGGACAGGGGTAGCTTCAAATTCACCCCTCCACTTT.